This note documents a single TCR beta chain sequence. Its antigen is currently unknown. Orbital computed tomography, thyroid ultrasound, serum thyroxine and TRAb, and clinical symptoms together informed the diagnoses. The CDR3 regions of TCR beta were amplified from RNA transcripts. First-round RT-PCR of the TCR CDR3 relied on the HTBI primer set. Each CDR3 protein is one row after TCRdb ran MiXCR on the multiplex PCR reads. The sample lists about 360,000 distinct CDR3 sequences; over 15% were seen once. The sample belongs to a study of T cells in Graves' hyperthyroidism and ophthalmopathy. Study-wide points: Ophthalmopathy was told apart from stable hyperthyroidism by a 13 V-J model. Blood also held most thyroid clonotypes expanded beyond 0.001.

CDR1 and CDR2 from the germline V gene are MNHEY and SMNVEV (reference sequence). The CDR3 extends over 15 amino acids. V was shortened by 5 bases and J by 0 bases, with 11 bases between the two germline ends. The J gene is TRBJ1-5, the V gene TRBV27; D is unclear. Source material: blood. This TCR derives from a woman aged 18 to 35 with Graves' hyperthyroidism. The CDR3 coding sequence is TGTGCCAGCAGTCCTGGACGGAGTAGCAATCAGCCCCAGCATTTT. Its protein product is CASSPGRSSNQPQHF.